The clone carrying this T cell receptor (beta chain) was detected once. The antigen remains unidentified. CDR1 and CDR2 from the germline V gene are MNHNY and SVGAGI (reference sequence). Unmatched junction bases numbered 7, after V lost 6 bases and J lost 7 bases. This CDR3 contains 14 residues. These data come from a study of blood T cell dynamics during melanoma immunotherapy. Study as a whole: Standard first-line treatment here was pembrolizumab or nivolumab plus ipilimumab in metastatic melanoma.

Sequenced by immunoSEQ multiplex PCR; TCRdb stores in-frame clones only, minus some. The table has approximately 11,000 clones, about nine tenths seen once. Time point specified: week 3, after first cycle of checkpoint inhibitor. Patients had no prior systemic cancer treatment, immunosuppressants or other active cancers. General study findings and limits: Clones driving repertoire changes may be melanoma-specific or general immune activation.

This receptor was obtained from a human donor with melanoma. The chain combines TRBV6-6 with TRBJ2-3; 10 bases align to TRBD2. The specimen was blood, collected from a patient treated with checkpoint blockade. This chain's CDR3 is CASSSSGSPHTQYF. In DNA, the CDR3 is TGTGCCAGCAGCTCTAGCGGGAGTCCTCATACGCAGTATTTT.